This T cell receptor beta chain is drawn from a study of cytomegalovirus exposure and HLA in healthy donors. The wider study: Among the roughly 370 genotyped donors, over 70% were placed in the Caucasian-associated ancestry cluster.

In its sample, this clone was seen a few times. The antigen is undetermined. This CDR3 has 14 amino acids. V was pared by 1 base and J by 6 bases, with 3 bases of the junction left unmatched. Germline-derived CDR1 and CDR2 are SGHTA and FQGNSA. Use of 60 Vbeta and 13 Jbeta primers characterized the PCR. This table comes from immunoSEQ multiplex PCR, and its TCRdb copy is limited to in-frame clones, with some not included. The data hold 200,000 to 250,000 clones, with just under 85% observed a single time. Study results and caveats: CMV serostatus was the sole immune exposure data available.

Specimen: PBMCs. This TCR derives from a woman in her thirties or forties in good health and CMV-seronegative. The chain is built from TRBV7-2 and TRBJ2-1, with 7 positions matching TRBD2. DNA of the CDR3: TGTGCCAGCAGCTTAGGGGGGGGACCCAATGAGCAGTTCTTC. It codes for CASSLGGGPNEQFF. Using reference TRBV7-2 and TRBJ2-1 for the parts outside the CDR3, the full variable domain is GAGVSQSPSNKVTEKGKDVELRCDPISGHTALYWYRQSLGQGLEFLIYFQGNSAPDKSGLPSDRFSAERTGGSVSTLTIQRTQQEDSAVYLCASSLGGGPNEQFFGPGTRLTVL.